This entry lists 30 T cell receptor beta chains sequenced from one sample in a study of blood T cell repertoires in COVID-19. TCRdb keeps only in-frame clones here, not all; method: immunoSEQ multiplex PCR. The repertoire holds fewer than 350,000 clones, with almost 85% as singletons. The sequenced sample was peripheral blood. The receptors derive from a human donor in a cohort sampled during active COVID-19.

The gene calls are TRBV3-1 (or the pseudogene TRBV3-2) and TRBJ1-2, with 7 nucleotides matching TRBD1. CDR1 is LGHDT and CDR2 is YNNKEL in the germline V gene (reference sequence). V shed 3 bases and J 0 bases; nucleotides not matched to a gene: 7. The CDR3 runs 16 residues. The CDR3 loop is CASSHRQGLPNYGYTF. The CDR3 region has the DNA TGTGCCAGCAGCCATAGACAGGGTCTGCCTAACTATGGCTACACCTTC.

This chain connects TRBV7-9 to TRBJ2-2; D not resolved. This CDR3 has 18 amino acids. The ends were cut back, 3 bases at V and 0 bases at J, with 17 bases in the middle. Germline CDR1 and CDR2: SEHNR and FQNEAQ (reference sequence). The CDR3 is CASSLSTPTDTNTGELFF. The CDR3 coding sequence is TGTGCCAGCAGCTTGAGTACCCCGACCGACACGAACACCGGGGAGCTGTTTTTT.

Many counts were recorded for this clone. The chain recombines TRBV7-8 with TRBJ1-1; 10 bases agree with TRBD1. The germline V gene encodes CDR1 SGHVS and CDR2 FQNEAQ. The V and J ends lost 1 base and 4 bases, in that order; junction bases with no gene match: 3. The CDR3 is 15 residues long. CDR3 protein: CASSLGDRGFTEAFF. The DNA for the CDR3 is TGTGCCAGCAGCTTAGGGGACAGGGGTTTCACTGAAGCTTTCTTT.

V and J are TRBV14 and TRBJ2-5; TRBD2 might be the D (6 bases). Germline lookup yields CDR1 SGHDN and CDR2 FVKESK. The germline V and J ends were trimmed by 0 bases and 4 bases, with 15 bases remaining between them. This CDR3 is built from 16 residues. As DNA, the CDR3 is TGTGCCAGCAGCCAAGAGGGTCGTTTGGGAGGAGAGACCCAGTACTTC. Translated, it gives CASSQEGRLGGETQYF.

This clone appeared once. The rearrangement joins TRBV3-1 (or the pseudogene TRBV3-2) to TRBJ1-2, with D perhaps TRBD1 (6 bases). V shed 0 bases and J shed 7 bases, with 12 bases lying between them. CDR3 length: 14 amino acids. Germline CDR1 LGHDT, CDR2 YNNKEL (reference sequence). CDR3 DNA: TGTGCCAGCAGCCAAGAACAGGGAAGGCTTGGCTACACCTTC. Protein: CASSQEQGRLGYTF.

The chain links TRBV18 to TRBJ1-5; D gene uncertain. Germline V gives CDR1 KGHSH, CDR2 LQKENI. CDR3 length: 14 residues. Trimming left V 2 bases short and J 1 base short, with 6 bases between. The CDR3, as DNA: TGTGCCAGCTCACCAGAAGCAAGCAATCAGCCCCAGCATTTT. Translation: CASSPEASNQPQHF. Combining the CDR3 with reference TRBV18 and TRBJ1-5 gives the whole variable domain NAGVMQNPRHLVRRRGQEARLRCSPMKGHSHVYWYRQLPEEGLKFMVYLQKENIIDESGMPKERFSAEFPKEGPSILRIQQVVRGDSAAYFCASSPEASNQPQHFGDGTRLSIL.

This rearrangement joins TRBV5-5 to TRBJ2-5; the D gene is possibly TRBD1 (5 bases). The CDR3 sequence is 15 residues long. Germline-derived CDR1 and CDR2 are SGHKS and YYEKEE (reference sequence). The V end lost 4 bases, the J end lost 4 bases, and 17 bases lay between the germline ends. CDR3 DNA: TGTGCCAGCAGCCCCGACCAGGGTACTCGAGAGACCCAGTACTTC. Translating gives CASSPDQGTRETQYF.

DNA of the CDR3: TGTGCCAGCAGCCCCGACTCCACGGGGGGGCGCGATGCAGATACGCAGTATTTT. It specifies CASSPDSTGGRDADTQYF. V gene TRBV11-3 combines with J gene TRBJ2-3, with TRBD2 matching 8 bases. This CDR3 contains 18 residues. Germline trimming cut 5 bases from V and 4 bases from J; bases unmatched to any gene: 17. Germline CDR1 reads SGHNT; CDR2 reads YENEEA.

The chain carries TRBV10-3 and TRBJ1-1; D is ambiguous. The CDR3 extends over 14 amino acids. Trimming shortened V by 3 bases and J by 0 bases, and 8 bases separated the two germline ends. The V gene's germline CDR1 is ENHRY and CDR2 SYGVKD. The CDR3 spells CAISEVEMNTEAFF. CDR3 sequence (DNA): TGTGCCATCAGTGAAGTAGAGATGAACACTGAAGCTTTCTTT.

J is TRBJ1-2 and V is TRBV19; D is possibly TRBD1 (6 bases). V lost 4 bases and J lost 8, with 14 bases in between. The CDR3 is made up of 13 amino acids. CDR1 is LNHDA and CDR2 is SQIVND in the germline V gene (reference sequence). CDR3 nucleotide sequence: TGTGCCAGTAGTACCAATACCAGGGGCGGCTACACCTTC. Its translation is CASSTNTRGGYTF.

This clone has just one count. This chain links TRBV10-3 with TRBJ2-7; D not certain. The V end was cut by 6 bases, the J end by 2 bases, with 11 bases between. The CDR3 sequence is 13 residues long. Germline V gives CDR1 ENHRY, CDR2 SYGVKD. The CDR3 region has the DNA TGTGCCATCAGGAACGACAAGACCTACGAGCAGTACTTC. It translates to CAIRNDKTYEQYF.

The chain couples TRBV30 to TRBJ2-6; no reliable D call. Germline V lookup: CDR1 GTSNPN, CDR2 SVGIG (reference sequence). The CDR3 totals 12 residues. Trimming removed 3 bases at V and 3 bases at J, with 3 bases between. CDR3 residues: CAWSGGANVLTF. Written as DNA, the CDR3 is TGTGCCTGGAGCGGTGGGGCCAACGTCCTGACTTTC.

This rearrangement joins TRBV6-2 or TRBV6-3 to TRBJ1-2; TRBD1 matches 7 bases. Germline CDR1 and CDR2: MNHEY and SVGEGT. J gave up 6 bases and V 0 bases, and 7 bases lay outside the gene matches. This CDR3 region has 15 residues. The CDR3 DNA is TGTGCCAGCAGTTACTCTAACAGGGGAGACGATGGCTACACCTTC. Its protein is CASSYSNRGDDGYTF.

The chain employs TRBV7-9 and TRBJ1-2; TRBD1 is a possible D gene (5 bases). This CDR3 comprises 15 residues. Germline V gene lookup returns CDR1 SEHNR and CDR2 FQNEAQ (reference sequence). Trimming pared 4 bases from V and 4 bases from J, leaving 16 bases between. In nucleotides, the CDR3 is TGTGCCAGCAGCTCGGGACTCACATCGGGCTATGGCTACACCTTC. Translation gives CASSSGLTSGYGYTF.

The gene calls are TRBV18 and TRBJ1-1; maybe TRBD1 (6 bases). This CDR3 spans 14 amino acids. Trimming stripped 4 bases from V and 7 bases from J, with 16 bases between. Per the germline V gene, CDR1 is KGHSH and CDR2 is LQKENI. CDR3: CASSQQGRRYEAFF. The DNA for the CDR3 is TGTGCCAGCTCACAACAGGGACGACGCTATGAAGCTTTCTTT.

This rearrangement joins TRBV4-2 to TRBJ2-2; D perhaps matches TRBD2 (6 bases). The CDR3 sequence is 15 residues long. Trimming removed 8 bases at V and 0 bases at J, with 13 bases between. CDR1 is LGHNA, CDR2 YNFKEQ, per germline. The CDR3 sequence is CASHGGVANTGELFF. CDR3 DNA sequence: TGTGCCAGCCATGGCGGGGTAGCGAACACCGGGGAGCTGTTTTTT.

The table lists this clone with a count of one. V is TRBV6-5 and J is TRBJ2-7, with TRBD2 as a possible D gene (6 bases). Trimming left V 6 bases short and J 3 bases short, with 12 bases between. The CDR3 is made up of 13 amino acids. Germline CDR1 reads MNHEY; CDR2 reads SVGAGI. Written as DNA, the CDR3 is TGTGCCAGCAGAGATGGCGGGGACTACGAGCAGTACTTC. This gives the protein CASRDGGDYEQYF.

The V gene is TRBV30, the J gene TRBJ2-7; D may be TRBD2 (5 bases). The germline gives CDR1 GTSNPN, CDR2 SVGIG (reference sequence). The V end lost 2 bases, the J end lost 7 bases, and 24 bases lay between the germline ends. The CDR3 is 16 residues long. Written as DNA, the CDR3 is TGTGCCTGGAGTCGGTCCCGGGTATCTAGTTCGGGGGAGCAGTACTTC. This translates into CAWSRSRVSSSGEQYF.

The CDR3 loop is CASSYRQGIEQFF. CDR3 DNA sequence: TGTGCCAGCAGTTACAGGCAGGGGATTGAGCAGTTCTTC. This chain connects TRBV6-5 to TRBJ2-1, with a weak D call TRBD1 (6 bases). The V end was cut by 2 bases, the J end by 9 bases, with 11 bases between. The CDR3 consists of 13 residues. Germline V gene lookup returns CDR1 MNHEY and CDR2 SVGAGI.

As for this clone: At one end the junction does not follow the germline gene, possibly because of a read error. The chain has TRBV27 and TRBJ2-1; 16 bases agree with TRBD2. In germline, CDR1 is MNHEY, CDR2 SMNVEV (reference sequence). This CDR3 contains 14 residues. The CDR3 loop is CASSLGTSGGVRIF. The CDR3 DNA is TGTGCCAGCAGCCTAGGGACTAGCGGGGGGGTCCGAATCTTC.

As DNA, the CDR3 is TGTGCCAGCAGCCCCTCGGGGGCGGCAGGGGGAGAGACCCAGTACTTC. Translation gives CASSPSGAAGGETQYF. The V gene is TRBV7-9, the J gene TRBJ2-5, with D tentatively TRBD1 (7 bases). Trimming left V 5 bases short and J 4 bases short, with 20 bases between. Germline CDR1 and CDR2: SEHNR and FQNEAQ (reference sequence). CDR3 size: 16 residues.

The chain links TRBV5-1 to TRBJ2-1; 13 positions match TRBD2. The CDR3 totals 13 residues. Germline V lookup: CDR1 SGHRS, CDR2 YFSETQ. Losses at the gene ends were 6 bases for V and 13 bases for J; bases not matched to a gene: 7. CDR3 nucleotide sequence: TGCGCCAGCAAAGAGGGACTAGCGGGGAGACAGTTCTTC. It is translated as CASKEGLAGRQFF.

The chain recombines TRBV4-1 with TRBJ2-3; tentatively, D is TRBD1 (5 bases). The CDR3 spans 19 residues. Germline CDR1 reads MGHRA; CDR2 reads YSYEKL. Trimming removed 0 bases at V and 1 base at J, with 20 bases between. CDR3 in DNA: TGCGCCAGCAGCCAAGATCTTTATAAGGGGAAGAGGCGCACAGATACGCAGTATTTT. Protein product: CASSQDLYKGKRRTDTQYF.

The gene calls are TRBV2 and TRBJ2-1; possibly TRBD1 for D (7 bases). The CDR3 covers 12 residues. Per germline, CDR1 SNHLY and CDR2 FYNNEI. The V end lost 10 bases, the J end lost 7 bases, and 14 bases lay between the germline ends. The CDR3 bases are TGTGCCACCGCGACAGGGAGGAATGAGCAGTTCTTC. Translated: CATATGRNEQFF.

The rearrangement uses TRBV19 and TRBJ1-5, with D possibly matching TRBD1 (6 bases). V gave up 10 bases and J gave up 3 bases, with 16 bases separating them. CDR1 and CDR2 (germline): LNHDA, SQIVND (reference sequence). The CDR3 covers 14 residues. The chain's CDR3 is CATDTGLINQPQHF. In DNA, the CDR3 is TGTGCCACCGATACAGGGCTCATCAATCAGCCCCAGCATTTT.

This clone was seen once. This chain joins TRBV20-1 and TRBJ1-6; D gene unclear. CDR1 and CDR2 (germline): DFQATT, SNEGSKA (reference sequence). V lost 6 bases, J lost 0 bases, and 15 bases lay in between. This CDR3 spans 16 amino acids. CDR3 nucleotides: TGCAGTGCCAGTAAATCGGAGAGCTCCTATAATTCACCCCTCCACTTT. As protein: CSASKSESSYNSPLHF.

This clone came up a few times. The V gene is TRBV7-9, the J gene TRBJ2-3, with 8 bases aligning to TRBD1. Trimming at V came to 4 bases and at J to 2 bases, leaving 8 bases not matched to a gene. The germline gives CDR1 SEHNR, CDR2 FQNEAQ (reference sequence). This CDR3 has 16 amino acids. CDR3: CASSSVRGPHTDTQYF. The CDR3 DNA sequence: TGTGCCAGCAGCTCCGTCAGGGGGCCCCACACAGATACGCAGTATTTT. Drawing the rest from reference TRBV7-9 and TRBJ2-3, the complete variable domain is DTGVSQNPRHKITKRGQNVTFRCDPISEHNRLYWYRQTLGQGPEFLTYFQNEAQLEKSRLLSDRFSAERPKGSFSTLEIQRTEQGDSAMYLCASSSVRGPHTDTQYFGPGTRLTVL.

The CDR3 region has the DNA TGTGCCAGCAGCGTAGCAAGGACAGGGGTCCACGAGCAGTACTTC. Amino acids: CASSVARTGVHEQYF. V is TRBV9 and J is TRBJ2-7; 9 positions match TRBD1. From germline, CDR1 is SGDLS and CDR2 YYNGEE. This CDR3 has 15 amino acids. Trimming took 0 bases from V and 5 from J; bases not matched to a gene: 6.

V gene TRBV6-6 combines with J gene TRBJ1-1; D might be TRBD1 (6 bases). The CDR3 loop spans 14 amino acids. V gave up 8 bases and J gave up 8 bases, with 21 bases separating them. CDR1 and CDR2 from the germline V gene are MNHNY and SVGAGI (reference sequence). This CDR3 is CASGRQDPKGEAFF. The CDR3 bases are TGTGCCAGCGGGAGACAGGACCCTAAGGGAGAAGCTTTCTTT.

V usage is TRBV5-1 and J usage is TRBJ2-3, with 7 bases matching TRBD2. Per germline, CDR1 SGHRS and CDR2 YFSETQ. The CDR3 is 15 residues long. V gave up 1 base and J gave up 0 bases; unmatched junction bases: 2. The chain's CDR3 is CASSLKAGSTDTQYF. The CDR3 nucleotides read TGCGCCAGCAGCTTGAAAGCGGGAAGCACAGATACGCAGTATTTT.